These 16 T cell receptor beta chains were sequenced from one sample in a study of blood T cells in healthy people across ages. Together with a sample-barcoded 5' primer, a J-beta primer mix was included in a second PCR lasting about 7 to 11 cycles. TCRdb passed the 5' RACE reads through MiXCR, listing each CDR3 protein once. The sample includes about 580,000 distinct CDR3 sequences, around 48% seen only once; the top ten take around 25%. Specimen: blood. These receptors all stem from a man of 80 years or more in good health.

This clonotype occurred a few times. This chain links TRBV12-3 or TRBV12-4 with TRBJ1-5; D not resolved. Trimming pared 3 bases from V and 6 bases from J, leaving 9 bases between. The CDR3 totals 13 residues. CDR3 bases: TGTGCCAGCAGTTTCTCGGCCTCTCAGCCCCAGCATTTT. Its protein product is CASSFSASQPQHF.

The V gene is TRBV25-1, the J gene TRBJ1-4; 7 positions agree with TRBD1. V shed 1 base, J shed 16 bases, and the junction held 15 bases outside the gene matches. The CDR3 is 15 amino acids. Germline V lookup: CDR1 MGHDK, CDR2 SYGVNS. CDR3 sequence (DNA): TGTGCCAGCAGTGAATGGGCAGGGGGGATGAAAAACTGGTTTTTT. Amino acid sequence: CASSEWAGGMKNWFF. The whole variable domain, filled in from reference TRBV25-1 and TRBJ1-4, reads EADIYQTPRYLVIGTGKKITLECSQTMGHDKMYWYQQDPGMELHLIHYSYGVNSTEKGDLSSESTVSRIRTEHFPLTLESARPSHTSQYLCASSEWAGGMKNWFFGSGTQLSVL.

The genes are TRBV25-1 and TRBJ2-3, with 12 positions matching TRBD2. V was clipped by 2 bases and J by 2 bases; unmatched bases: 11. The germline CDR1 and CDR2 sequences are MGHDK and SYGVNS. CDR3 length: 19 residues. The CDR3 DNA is TGTGCCAGCAGTGAACCCTCTAGCGGGAGGGCCCGTATCACAGATACGCAGTATTTT. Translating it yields CASSEPSSGRARITDTQYF.

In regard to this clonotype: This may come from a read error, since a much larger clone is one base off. The CDR3 DNA reads TGTGCCAGCACATTTCATAGGGACCCGAGCTCCTACAATGAGCAGTACTTC. It translates to CASTFHRDPSSYNEQYF. The V gene is TRBV6-6, the J gene TRBJ2-1, with D perhaps given as TRBD1 or TRBD2 (5 bases each). The DNA matches TRBJ2-7 better at its end, which makes the J call doubtful. CDR3 length: 17 residues. CDR1 MNHNY and CDR2 SVGAGI come from the germline V gene (reference sequence).

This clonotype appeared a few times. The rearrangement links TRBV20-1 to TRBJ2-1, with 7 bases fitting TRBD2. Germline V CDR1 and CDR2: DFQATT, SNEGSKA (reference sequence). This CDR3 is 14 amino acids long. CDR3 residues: CSVSRLADYNEQFF. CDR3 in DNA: TGCAGCGTTTCTAGGCTAGCGGACTACAATGAGCAGTTCTTC.

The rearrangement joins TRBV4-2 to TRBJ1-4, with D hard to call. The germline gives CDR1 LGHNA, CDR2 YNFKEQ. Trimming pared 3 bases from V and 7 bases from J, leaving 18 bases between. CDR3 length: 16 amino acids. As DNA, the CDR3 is TGTGCCAGCAGCCACCGACCGTCCGCCCTCGGTGAAAAACTGTTTTTT. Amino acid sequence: CASSHRPSALGEKLFF.

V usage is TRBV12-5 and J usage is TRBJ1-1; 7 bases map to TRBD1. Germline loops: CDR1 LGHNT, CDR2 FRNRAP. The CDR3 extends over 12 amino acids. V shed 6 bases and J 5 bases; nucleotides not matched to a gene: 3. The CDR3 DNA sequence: TGTGCTAGTGGCCCAGGGGGGACTGAAGCTTTCTTT. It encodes CASGPGGTEAFF.

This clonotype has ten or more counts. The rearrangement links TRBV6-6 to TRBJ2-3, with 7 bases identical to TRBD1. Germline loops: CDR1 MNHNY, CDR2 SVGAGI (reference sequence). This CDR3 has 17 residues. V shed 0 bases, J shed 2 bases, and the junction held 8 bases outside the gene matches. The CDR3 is CASSYSVGGQNTDTQYF. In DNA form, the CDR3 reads TGTGCCAGCAGTTACTCGGTAGGGGGACAGAACACAGATACGCAGTATTTT.

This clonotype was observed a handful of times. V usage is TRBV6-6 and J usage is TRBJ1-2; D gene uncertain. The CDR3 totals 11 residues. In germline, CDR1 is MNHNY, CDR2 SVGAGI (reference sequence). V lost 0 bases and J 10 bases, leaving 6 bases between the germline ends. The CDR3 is CASSYSTHYTF. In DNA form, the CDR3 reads TGTGCCAGCAGTTACTCGACACACTACACCTTC.

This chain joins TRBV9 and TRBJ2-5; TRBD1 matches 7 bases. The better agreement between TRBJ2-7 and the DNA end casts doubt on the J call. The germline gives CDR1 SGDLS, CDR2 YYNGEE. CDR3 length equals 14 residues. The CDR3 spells CASGPRDRGGEQYF. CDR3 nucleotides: TGTGCCAGCGGACCACGGGACAGAGGCGGCGAGCAGTACTTC.

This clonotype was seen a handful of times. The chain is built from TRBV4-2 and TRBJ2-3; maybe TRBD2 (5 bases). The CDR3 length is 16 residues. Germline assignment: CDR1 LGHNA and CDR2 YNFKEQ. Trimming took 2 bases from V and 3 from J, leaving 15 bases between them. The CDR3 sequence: CASSQSPWGETDTQYF. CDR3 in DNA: TGTGCCAGCAGCCAATCTCCTTGGGGAGAAACAGATACGCAGTATTTT.

CDR3 loop: CSVDSGTANTEAFF. CDR3 nucleotide sequence: TGCAGCGTGGACTCCGGGACAGCGAACACTGAAGCTTTCTTT. V usage is TRBV29-1 and J usage is TRBJ1-1, with 7 positions matching TRBD1. The J segment lost 1 base and the V segment lost 6 bases, leaving 8 bases of the junction unmatched. From germline, CDR1 is SQVTM and CDR2 ANQGSEA. The CDR3 loop spans 14 amino acids.

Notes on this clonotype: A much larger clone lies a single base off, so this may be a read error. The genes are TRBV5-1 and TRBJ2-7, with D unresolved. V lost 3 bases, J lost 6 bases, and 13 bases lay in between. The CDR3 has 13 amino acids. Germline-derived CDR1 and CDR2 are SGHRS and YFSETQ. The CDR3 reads CASSWRTEVEQYF. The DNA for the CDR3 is TGCGCCAGCAGCTGGAGAACAGAGGTCGAGCAGTACTTC.

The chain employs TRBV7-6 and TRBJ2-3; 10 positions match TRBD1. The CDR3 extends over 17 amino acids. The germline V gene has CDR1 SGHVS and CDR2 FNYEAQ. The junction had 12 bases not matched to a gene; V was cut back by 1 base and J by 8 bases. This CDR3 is CASSLGSGTGVRGTQYF. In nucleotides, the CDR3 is TGTGCCAGCAGCTTAGGGTCCGGGACAGGGGTTCGAGGTACGCAGTATTTT.

In DNA, the CDR3 is TGCAGTGCCAGGGCGGCGGTGGGTTACGGCTACGAGCAGTACTTC. Protein: CSARAAVGYGYEQYF. The J gene is TRBJ2-7, the V gene TRBV20-1; a weak D match, TRBD1 (5 bases). Germline V CDR1 and CDR2: DFQATT, SNEGSKA (reference sequence). This CDR3 has 15 residues. V was pared by 6 bases and J by 3 bases, with 21 bases between.

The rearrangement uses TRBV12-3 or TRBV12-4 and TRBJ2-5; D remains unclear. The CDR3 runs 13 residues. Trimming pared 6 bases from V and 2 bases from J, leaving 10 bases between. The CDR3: CASSRGGQETQYF. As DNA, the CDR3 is TGTGCCAGCAGCCGCGGTGGACAAGAGACCCAGTACTTC.